A selection of T cell receptor beta chains follows, all from one sample in a study of T cell responses to AZD1222 COVID-19 vaccine. The repertoire was sequenced with immunoSEQ multiplex PCR; TCRdb's copy has only in-frame clones and lacks some. Seen here are about 100,000 clones, 80% to 90% observed once, and the top ten hold over 4%. The source was peripheral blood, collected on day 0 of MenACWY control vaccination. The receptors originated from an adult in good health. The CDR3 runs from the conserved cysteine through the conserved F or W. The size field is filled for only some rows; it gives once, few, many or a size class.

abundance: once
v_gene: TRBV4-1
len: 20
CDR3aa: CASSQVGVRIGGGTNNEQFF

abundance: few
v_gene: TRBV19
len: 14
CDR3aa: CASRLFSNTGELFF

abundance: NA
v_gene: TRBV30
len: 13
CDR3aa: CAWSVQGNTEAFF

abundance: NA
v_gene: TRBV4-3
len: 16
CDR3aa: CASSQDPSGGAYEQYF

abundance: NA
v_gene: TRBV12-3/TRBV12-4
len: 12
CDR3aa: CASSFGSYEAFF

abundance: NA
v_gene: TRBV18
len: 13
CDR3aa: CASSGTEVQPQHF

abundance: NA
v_gene: TRBV5-1
len: 18
CDR3aa: CASSALVGASGGTDTQYF

abundance: NA
v_gene: TRBV3-1/TRBV3-2
len: 12
CDR3aa: CASTSRSGAWYF

abundance: NA
v_gene: TRBV7-2
len: 15
CDR3aa: CASSLVGQGQETQYF

abundance: NA
v_gene: TRBV5-1
len: 14
CDR3aa: CASYRDRAYNEQFF

abundance: NA
v_gene: TRBV9
len: 16
CDR3aa: CASSPTYPGAPDTQYF

abundance: NA
v_gene: TRBV29-1
len: 12
CDR3aa: CSVTAGGQGYTF

abundance: once
v_gene: TRBV4-3
len: 14
CDR3aa: CASSQDIGTAEAFF

abundance: NA
v_gene: TRBV6-2/TRBV6-3
len: 15
CDR3aa: CASSSVKGRFYGYTF

abundance: NA
v_gene: TRBV19
len: 15
CDR3aa: CASSGTGGQNQPQHF

abundance: NA
v_gene: TRBV6-6
len: 13
CDR3aa: CASSPPQRNGYTF

abundance: NA
v_gene: TRBV11-2
len: 14
CDR3aa: CASSPAGVGEKLFF

abundance: few
v_gene: TRBV25-1
len: 16
CDR3aa: CASSPGRGSSGNTIYF

abundance: NA
v_gene: TRBV19
len: 15
CDR3aa: CASSMMAGLYNEQFF